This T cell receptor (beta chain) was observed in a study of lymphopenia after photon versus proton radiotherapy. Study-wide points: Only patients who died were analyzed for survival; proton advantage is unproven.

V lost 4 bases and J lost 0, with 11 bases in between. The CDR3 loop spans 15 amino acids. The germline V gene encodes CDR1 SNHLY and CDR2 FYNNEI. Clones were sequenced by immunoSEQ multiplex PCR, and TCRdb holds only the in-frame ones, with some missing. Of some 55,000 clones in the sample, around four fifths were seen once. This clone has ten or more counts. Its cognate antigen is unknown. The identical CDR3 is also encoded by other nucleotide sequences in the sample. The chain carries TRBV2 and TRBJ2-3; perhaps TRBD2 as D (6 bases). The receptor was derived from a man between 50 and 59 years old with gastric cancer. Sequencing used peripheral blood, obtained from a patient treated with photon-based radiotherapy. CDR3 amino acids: CASSGGTASTDTQYF. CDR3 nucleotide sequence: TGTGCCAGCAGTGGCGGGACCGCCAGCACAGATACGCAGTATTTT.